This T cell receptor (beta chain) was retrieved from a study of T cells in Graves' hyperthyroidism and ophthalmopathy (dated by TCRdb to about 2019). Looking at the study overall: Peripheral blood was collected at initial diagnosis, before any treatment. To identify TCR V-J signatures that set the groups apart, the researchers used a discovery cohort of 90 to 100 patients, made up of around 40 with Graves' ophthalmopathy and 55 to 65 with stable Graves' hyperthyroidism. Prospective prediction of ophthalmopathy was tested in an independent validation cohort consisting of 18 hyperthyroidism patients and around 16 patients who later progressed to ophthalmopathy. For training and testing, the 100 or so patients in the discovery cohort were randomly divided in a 7:3 ratio. In addition, the study compared T-cell repertoires in thyroid tissue and in blood from a handful of Graves' hyperthyroidism patients. Once sampling was done, hyperthyroidism patients were given methimazole at a starting dose of 30 mg daily, whereas ophthalmopathy patients were given high-dose intravenous methylprednisolone. The paper describes TCR Vbeta CDR3 sequencing of about 140 peripheral blood samples, made up of about 40 ophthalmopathy patients, more than 70 hyperthyroidism patients and roughly 17 progressor patients. Study-level results and caveats: Ophthalmopathy was separated from stable hyperthyroidism by a 13 V-J signature model, with over 85% sensitivity and roughly 84% specificity obtained in cross-validation and 80%/75% obtained in testing. In validation, the model predicted progression to ophthalmopathy a median of roughly six months before onset, with approximately 68% sensitivity and just under 75% specificity. Most expanded thyroid clonotypes (frequency above 0.001) were also found in blood, which suggests that blood repertoires may mirror thyroid immune responses. Sample size was not statistically predetermined, and blinding of investigators to group allocation was not performed.

According to the germline V gene, CDR1 reads LGHNT and CDR2 reads FRNRAP. Cut back by 1 base and 1 base, the V and J ends lie 13 bases apart. The CDR3, cysteine through phenylalanine, is 16 amino acids long. Of the read, only the CDR3 DNA is kept; its 48 bases are in frame from base 1. Amplification of TCR beta CDR3 regions was carried out from RNA transcripts. For the first round of RT-PCR on the TCR CDR3, the HTBI primer set was used together with the Qiagen OneStep RT-PCR kit. The libraries were constructed in a second round of multiplex PCR and then size-selected and purified. Sequencing of the libraries was done on an Illumina HiSeq2000 using paired-end 100 bp reads. Regarding the original processing steps: SOAPnuke was used to process the raw data, removing reads that contained adapters or uncalled bases, had a mean Phred below 15, or lacked an exact match to the constant primer or identifier. COPE v1.2.5 was used to merge high-quality paired reads, and clonotypes were defined as unique nucleotide sequences. MiTCR v1.1 was used to align clonotypes to the IMGT TRBV, TRBD and TRBJ reference segments. The analysis included only V-J combinations with a frequency above 0.0001, which together covered about 99% of the repertoires. A TCS score was defined as the ratio between F50 (clonal expansion) and ExV (chaos), using BLOSUM62-based TCRdist between CDR3 peptides within each V-J. Welch's t-statistics and random forest reduced fewer than 600 V-J features to 13, which were used in a naive Bayes classifier (R e1071). TCRdb trimmed public reads at Q25 via fastp, called clones via MiXCR and kept in-frame beta chains. Rows are combined by CDR3 protein, so each entry shows the most common genes and DNA. For this entry, the V and J calls and clone size follow TCRdb and not the study's own pipeline. Recorded for this sample are hundreds of thousands of distinct CDR3 sequences; nearly 20% of them occurred a single time. The top ten hold about 50% of the sample.

This clonotype was counted ten times or more. Its antigen is still unknown. No much larger clone is present one base from it, and per-base qualities are unavailable. Moderately to severely active disease, a Clinical Activity Score of at least 3, a NOSPECS grade of at least 4, and a duration under 3 months were present in ophthalmopathy patients. Any patient with an uncontrolled infection, another autoimmune disease, pregnancy or lactation was excluded. Clinical symptoms, serum thyroxine and TRAb, thyroid ultrasound, and orbital computed tomography formed the basis for the diagnoses. Ficoll-Paque density gradient centrifugation was used to isolate PBMCs from approximately 10 ml of fresh peripheral blood. Total RNA was extracted using Trizol reagent, and RNA quality was assessed on an Agilent 2100 Bioanalyzer.

The sequenced material came from blood. The sequence came from a man between 40 and 49 years old with Graves' ophthalmopathy. Rearrangement joined TRBV12-5 to TRBJ1-1, with TRBD1 as a weak D call on 5 bases. The bases read TGTGCTAGTGGTTTGGAGGGGACCGCCGCGAACACTGAAGCTTTCTTT. Translation gives CASGLEGTAANTEAFF. Where the CDR3 stops, the reference TRBV12-5 and TRBJ1-1 genes take over; the full variable domain is DARVTQTPRHKVTEMGQEVTMRCQPILGHNTVFWYRQTMMQGLELLAYFRNRAPLDDSGMPKDRFSAEMPDATLATLKIQPSEPRDSAVYFCASGLEGTAANTEAFFGQGTRLTVV.